Detailed here is one T cell receptor beta chain. What it binds is not known. The sample is drawn from a study of beta chain features in type 1 diabetes. Study-level points and caveats: Resolution of whether HLA type affects TCRB rearrangement was not achieved here. Patients' naive, central memory and Treg TCRB repertoires seemed closer to one another than those of healthy donors.

The entirety of the isolated RNA underwent reverse transcription, so expressed TCRB transcripts were sequenced. Profiling relied on immunoSEQ multiplex PCR, and the TCRdb table lists in-frame clones only, not all of them. The sample holds roughly 500,000 clones, about an eighth seen once. Sort purity for all populations was recorded as exceeding 98%. Sequencing input: naive CD4+ T cells from blood. This clonotype was obtained from a woman aged 18-29 years in good health.

CDR3 DNA: TGTGCCAGCAGCACACTCGGACTAGCGGACTCCTACGAGCAGTACTTC. The encoded protein is CASSTLGLADSYEQYF. The chain is built from TRBV7-9 and TRBJ2-7; 10 bases fit TRBD2. CDR1 is SEHNR and CDR2 is FQNEAQ in the germline V gene (reference sequence). After removal of 5 bases from V and 0 bases from J, the junction contained 7 bases not matched to a gene. CDR3 length equals 16 residues.